What follows is one TCR beta chain and its context. The count of this clone is one. This receptor's antigen is unknown. No base quality information exists; no much larger clone differs at one position. Using the deep immunoSEQ assay, multiplex PCR amplified TCR CDR3 regions from genomic DNA. Extracted genomic DNA from each cell subset was distributed evenly across all wells of several immunoSEQ 96-well plates, and each plate was treated as a replicate. Each replicate PCR for sorted subsets received about 200 ng genomic DNA, equal to 30,000 or so T cell genomes. Purified libraries were measured with a Qubit 3.0 fluorometer, size-checked on a Bioanalyzer 2100, and measured again with the KAPA Library Quantification kit. Every immunoSEQ 96-well plate was sequenced on a dedicated single-read 150-cycle Illumina NextSeq 550 flow cell. The study's processing was this. Because the immunoSEQ output held only junctional sequences and lacked quality scores, the filtering could not match the filtering applied to full-length reads. To assign V/J genes and CDR3, sequences were annotated using PyIR, a Python wrapper for IgBLAST v1.9, with IMGT germline references. Any read was removed if the V/J assignment was weak (E-value above 1e-6), the CDR3 was missing, or the read contained stop codons, out-of-frame junctions, or ambiguous translated residues. V3J clonotypes were defined as sequences sharing the same inferred V gene, J gene, and CDR3 amino acid sequence. Percentage overlap between repertoires was calculated by dividing the number of shared unique clonotypes by the size of the smaller repertoire. Three approaches were used to assess repertoire richness: RTK rarefaction, the Chao1 estimator, and Recon v2.1 estimates of unobserved clonotypes. Generation probabilities for all TCRbeta clonotypes obtained by the gDNA method from a few donors were computed using OLGA. Entries here come from immuneACCESS through TCRdb and include only in-frame sequences with V and J called. Some clones fail to appear in such tables; in the studies checked, an unresolved V gene covers under half of the shortfall, and the cause of the remainder is unknown. Clone size and V and J calls were adopted from that table, with D and trimming inferred from the DNA. The sample table shows about 2.3 million clones, and more than 80% are seen once. The ten largest clonotypes hold roughly 0.36% of the sample.

The data derive from a study of shared clonotypes between healthy human individuals (dated by TCRdb to about 2020). Concerning the study at large: A couple of women and a few men aged 18 to 49 years were included in the cohort. For each donor, CD4 naive and CD4 memory were each given three plates, CD8 naive was given two plates, and CD8 memory was given one plate. The study deeply sequenced blood TCR repertoires of about five healthy adults to estimate repertoire size and the extent of clonotype sharing between individuals. To increase sequencing depth and limit assay-specific biases, TCR repertoire library preparation and sequencing were carried out by different laboratories using diverse techniques. Each donor's leukapheresis produced roughly between roughly 0.9 and 9 billion PBMCs.

The cysteine opens and the phenylalanine closes a CDR3 of 16 amino acids. The only DNA kept is the CDR3, 48 bases in frame from the first base. For CDR1 and CDR2, the germline V gene lists MGHRA and YSYEKL. V ends up 4 bases short and J 9 bases short, with an unmatched junction base count of 16. Here is what the overall study found, with its caveats: Even with the large sequencing depth, rarefaction of the sorted-subset datasets indicated that sequencing was incomplete. Estimated clonotype richness was generally larger for naive than for memory subsets. Compared with non-shared clonotypes, clonotypes shared by all four sorted-subset donors had higher generation probabilities. Because the study included only a small number of donors, the genetic and exposure-history diversity represented was limited. Pairwise subsampling led to the expectation that sequencing depth would affect the degree of clonotype sharing among donors. About 5% of naive CD4, roughly 3.5% of naive CD8, around 2.3% of memory CD4, and 0.4% of memory CD8 clonotypes were shared across a handful of donors. Sampling was restricted to blood, and TCR repertoires in tissue are likely to differ from TCR repertoires in blood.

Donors were healthy HIV-negative adults with no recently reported acute infections or vaccinations. Every donor was a Caucasian adult residing in Nashville, Tennessee, USA. Magnetic negative selection was used to enrich CD4+ T cells, after which naive cells were positively selected on CD45RA and the negative fraction became the memory subset. After blood collection by leukapheresis, PBMCs were isolated using Ficoll-Histopaque density gradient centrifugation and then cryopreserved in the vapor phase of liquid nitrogen. Purity and quantity of every magnetically sorted T cell population were checked by analytical flow cytometry. Each sorted fraction had its genomic DNA isolated and then quantified by UV absorbance on a Nanodrop 2000c.

This TCR derives from a man aged 18-30 years in good health. Some clones in this sample may be carry-over from other donors' samples. The sample was naive CD4+ T cells from PBMCs. The cell subset or site label here, explained by the study, means: CD45RA+ positively selected. The chain is made from TRBV4-1 and TRBJ2-7; TRBD2 matches 9 bases in the middle. CDR3 sequence: CASSPSSTSGSFWQYF. The bases read TGCGCCAGCAGCCCAAGTTCGACTAGCGGCAGTTTTTGGCAGTACTTC.